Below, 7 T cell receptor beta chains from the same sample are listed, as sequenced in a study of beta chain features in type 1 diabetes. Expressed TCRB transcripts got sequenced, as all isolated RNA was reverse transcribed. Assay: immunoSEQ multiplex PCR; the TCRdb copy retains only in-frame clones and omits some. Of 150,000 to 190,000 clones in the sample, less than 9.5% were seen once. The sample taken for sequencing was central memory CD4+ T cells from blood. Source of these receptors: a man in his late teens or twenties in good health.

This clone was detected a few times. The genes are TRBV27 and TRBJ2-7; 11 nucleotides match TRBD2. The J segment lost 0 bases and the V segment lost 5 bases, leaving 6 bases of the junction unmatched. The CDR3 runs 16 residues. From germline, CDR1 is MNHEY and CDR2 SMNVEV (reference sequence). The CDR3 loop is CASSKLAGALSYEQYF. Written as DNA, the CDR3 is TGTGCCAGCAGTAAACTAGCGGGGGCCCTCTCCTACGAGCAGTACTTC.

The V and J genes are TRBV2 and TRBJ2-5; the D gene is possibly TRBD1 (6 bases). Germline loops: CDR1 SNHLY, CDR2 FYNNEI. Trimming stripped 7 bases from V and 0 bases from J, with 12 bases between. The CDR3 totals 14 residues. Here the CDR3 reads CASIEQGHQETQYF. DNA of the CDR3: TGTGCCAGCATCGAACAGGGACACCAAGAGACCCAGTACTTC.

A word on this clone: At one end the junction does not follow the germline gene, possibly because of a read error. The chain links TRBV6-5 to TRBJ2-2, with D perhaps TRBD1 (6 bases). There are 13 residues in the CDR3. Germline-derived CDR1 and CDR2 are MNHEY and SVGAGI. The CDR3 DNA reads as TGTGCCATCAGTGAGGCAGGGGACGGGGAGCTGTTTTTT. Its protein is CAISEAGDGELFF.

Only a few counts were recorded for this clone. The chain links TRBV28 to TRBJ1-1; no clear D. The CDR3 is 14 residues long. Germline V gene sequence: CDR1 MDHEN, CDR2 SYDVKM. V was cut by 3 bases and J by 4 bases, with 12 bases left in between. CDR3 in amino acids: CASSFPSLGTEAFF. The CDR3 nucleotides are TGTGCCAGCAGTTTCCCATCACTTGGCACTGAAGCTTTCTTT.

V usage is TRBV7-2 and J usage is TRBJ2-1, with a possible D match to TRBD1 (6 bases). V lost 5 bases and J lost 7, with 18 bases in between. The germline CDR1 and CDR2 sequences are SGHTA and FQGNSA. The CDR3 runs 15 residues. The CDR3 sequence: CASSPLGPGDNEQFF. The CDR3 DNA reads TGTGCCAGCAGCCCACTAGGTCCAGGGGATAATGAGCAGTTCTTC.

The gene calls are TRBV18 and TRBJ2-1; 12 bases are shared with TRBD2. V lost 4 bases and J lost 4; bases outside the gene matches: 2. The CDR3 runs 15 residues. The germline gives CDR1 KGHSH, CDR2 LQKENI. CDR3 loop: CASSRTSGNYNEQFF. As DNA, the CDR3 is TGTGCCAGCTCACGGACTAGCGGGAATTACAATGAGCAGTTCTTC. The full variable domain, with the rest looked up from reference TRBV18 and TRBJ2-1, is NAGVMQNPRHLVRRRGQEARLRCSPMKGHSHVYWYRQLPEEGLKFMVYLQKENIIDESGMPKERFSAEFPKEGPSILRIQQVVRGDSAAYFCASSRTSGNYNEQFFGPGTRLTVL.

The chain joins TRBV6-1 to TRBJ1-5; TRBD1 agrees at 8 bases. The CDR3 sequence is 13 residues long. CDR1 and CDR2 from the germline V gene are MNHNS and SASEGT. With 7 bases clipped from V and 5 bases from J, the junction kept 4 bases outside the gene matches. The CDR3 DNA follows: TGTGCCAGCACTGGCAGGGGGCATCAGCCCCAGCATTTT. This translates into CASTGRGHQPQHF.